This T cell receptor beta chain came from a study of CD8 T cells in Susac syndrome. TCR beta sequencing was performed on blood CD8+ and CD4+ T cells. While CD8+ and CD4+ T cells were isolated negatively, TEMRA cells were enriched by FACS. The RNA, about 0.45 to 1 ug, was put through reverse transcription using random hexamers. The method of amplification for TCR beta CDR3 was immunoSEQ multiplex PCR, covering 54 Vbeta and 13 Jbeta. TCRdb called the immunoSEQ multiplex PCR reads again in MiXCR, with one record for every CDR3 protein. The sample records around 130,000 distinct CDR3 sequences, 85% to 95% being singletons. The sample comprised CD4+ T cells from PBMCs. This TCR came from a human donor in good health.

The CDR3 DNA follows: TGTGCCAGCAGCCCGACTACCCACTGGCGGGAAGGCTACGAGCAGTACTTC. Translated, it gives CASSPTTHWREGYEQYF. The chain is built from TRBV6-2 or TRBV6-3 and TRBJ2-7; tentative D call: TRBD2 (6 bases). The V gene lost 6 bases and the J gene lost 3 bases, with 24 bases spanning the gap. This CDR3 is 17 amino acids long. Per germline, CDR1 MNHEY and CDR2 SVGEGT.